These T cell receptor beta chains were read from a single sample in a study of cytomegalovirus exposure and HLA in healthy donors. Repertoires were generated with immunoSEQ multiplex PCR, while TCRdb's copy carries only in-frame clones and drops some. The data include around 34,000 clones; the top ten clones carry approximately 2.1%. The sample was PBMCs. Every receptor here comes from a middle-aged woman in good health and CMV-seropositive. The CDR3 runs from the conserved cysteine through the conserved F or W. Each record gives: CDR3 length, D gene, V gene, J gene, CDR3 protein, CDR3 DNA. D genes are given only for firm matches.

cdr3_length: 14; d_call: TRBD1; v_call: TRBV28; j_call: TRBJ1-1; cdr3_aa: CASRQGALNTEAFF; cdr3_nt: TGTGCCAGCAGGCAGGGGGCTCTGAACACTGAAGCTTTCTTT
cdr3_length: 16; d_call: NA; v_call: TRBV5-1; j_call: TRBJ2-2; cdr3_aa: CASMGSAGGNTGELFF; cdr3_nt: TGCGCCAGCATGGGGTCGGCCGGGGGGAACACCGGGGAGCTGTTTTTT
cdr3_length: 16; d_call: NA; v_call: TRBV15; j_call: TRBJ2-3; cdr3_aa: CATSRDGRGITDTQYF; cdr3_nt: TGTGCCACCAGCAGAGACGGCAGGGGTATCACAGATACGCAGTATTTT
cdr3_length: 14; d_call: NA; v_call: TRBV10-3; j_call: TRBJ1-5; cdr3_aa: CAISGNSLNQPQHF; cdr3_nt: TGTGCCATCAGTGGGAACAGTCTCAATCAGCCCCAGCATTTC
cdr3_length: 12; d_call: NA; v_call: TRBV29-1; j_call: TRBJ2-7; cdr3_aa: CSVAQGNYEQYF; cdr3_nt: TGCAGCGTCGCACAGGGTAACTACGAGCAGTACTTC
cdr3_length: 16; d_call: NA; v_call: TRBV18; j_call: TRBJ2-3; cdr3_aa: CASSKAQGRGTDTQYF; cdr3_nt: TGTGCCAGCTCAAAAGCACAGGGAAGGGGAACAGATACGCAGTATTTT
cdr3_length: 15; d_call: TRBD1; v_call: TRBV4-3; j_call: TRBJ1-5; cdr3_aa: CASSQEYRGHQPQHF; cdr3_nt: TGCGCCAGCAGCCAAGAGTACAGGGGGCATCAGCCCCAGCATTTT
cdr3_length: 17; d_call: TRBD2; v_call: TRBV6-1; j_call: TRBJ2-3; cdr3_aa: CASSGQKLAGGSDTQYF; cdr3_nt: TGTGCCAGCAGTGGGCAGAAACTAGCGGGAGGGTCAGATACGCAGTATTTT
cdr3_length: 13; d_call: NA; v_call: TRBV28; j_call: TRBJ1-2; cdr3_aa: CASRLRDFYGYTF; cdr3_nt: TGTGCCAGCAGACTCAGGGATTTTTATGGCTACACCTTC
cdr3_length: 15; d_call: TRBD2; v_call: TRBV2; j_call: TRBJ2-2; cdr3_aa: CASNLAGGPHGELFF; cdr3_nt: TGTGCCAGCAATTTAGCGGGGGGGCCTCACGGGGAGCTGTTTTTT
cdr3_length: 15; d_call: NA; v_call: TRBV5-4; j_call: TRBJ2-7; cdr3_aa: CASSLGQGSSYEQYF; cdr3_nt: TGTGCCAGCAGCTTGGGGCAGGGGAGCTCCTACGAGCAGTACTTC
cdr3_length: 16; d_call: TRBD2; v_call: TRBV15; j_call: TRBJ2-5; cdr3_aa: CATSMGTSGRRETQYF; cdr3_nt: TGTGCCACCAGCATGGGGACTAGCGGGAGGCGGGAGACCCAGTACTTC
cdr3_length: 14; d_call: TRBD2; v_call: TRBV4-3; j_call: TRBJ2-7; cdr3_aa: CASSQGGSSYEQYF; cdr3_nt: TGCGCCAGCAGCCAGGGCGGGAGCTCCTACGAGCAGTACTTC
cdr3_length: 15; d_call: TRBD1; v_call: TRBV5-1; j_call: TRBJ2-2; cdr3_aa: CASSLGQGATGELFF; cdr3_nt: TGCGCCAGCAGCTTAGGACAGGGGGCTACCGGGGAGCTGTTTTTT
cdr3_length: 14; d_call: TRBD1; v_call: TRBV18; j_call: TRBJ1-6; cdr3_aa: CASSFDRANSPLHF; cdr3_nt: TGTGCCAGCTCCTTTGACAGGGCAAATTCACCCCTCCACTTT
cdr3_length: 15; d_call: NA; v_call: TRBV19; j_call: TRBJ2-6; cdr3_aa: CASSMEGPGANVLTF; cdr3_nt: TGTGCCAGTAGTATGGAGGGTCCTGGGGCCAACGTCCTGACTTTC
cdr3_length: 15; d_call: TRBD1; v_call: TRBV13; j_call: TRBJ2-7; cdr3_aa: CASSSPGTGRGEQYF; cdr3_nt: TGTGCCAGCAGCTCCCCCGGGACAGGGAGGGGCGAGCAGTACTTC
cdr3_length: 14; d_call: TRBD1; v_call: TRBV5-5; j_call: TRBJ2-3; cdr3_aa: CASTPQGAVDTQYF; cdr3_nt: TGTGCCAGCACTCCACAGGGGGCTGTGGATACGCAGTATTTT
cdr3_length: 14; d_call: NA; v_call: TRBV6-1; j_call: TRBJ2-2; cdr3_aa: CASIKDWYTGELFF; cdr3_nt: TGTGCCAGCATTAAAGACTGGTACACCGGGGAGCTGTTTTTT
cdr3_length: 14; d_call: TRBD1; v_call: TRBV11-3; j_call: TRBJ2-1; cdr3_aa: CASSSTDRVGEQFF; cdr3_nt: TGTGCCAGCAGTAGTACAGACAGGGTGGGTGAGCAGTTCTTC
cdr3_length: 16; d_call: NA; v_call: TRBV7-7; j_call: TRBJ2-1; cdr3_aa: CASSQTDLSSYNEQFF; cdr3_nt: TGTGCCAGCAGCCAGACAGACCTTAGCTCCTACAATGAGCAGTTCTTC
cdr3_length: 17; d_call: TRBD1; v_call: TRBV19; j_call: TRBJ2-4; cdr3_aa: CATTDRTGGLAKNIQYF; cdr3_nt: TGTGCCACTACCGACCGGACAGGGGGGCTAGCCAAAAACATTCAGTACTTC
cdr3_length: 15; d_call: TRBD2; v_call: TRBV7-6; j_call: TRBJ2-5; cdr3_aa: CASSKLAGGPETQYF; cdr3_nt: TGTGCCAGCAGCAAACTAGCGGGGGGGCCGGAGACCCAGTACTTC
cdr3_length: 13; d_call: TRBD1; v_call: TRBV2; j_call: TRBJ1-4; cdr3_aa: CASAGTGNEKLFF; cdr3_nt: TGTGCCAGCGCCGGGACAGGGAATGAAAAACTGTTTTTT
cdr3_length: 12; d_call: TRBD1; v_call: TRBV19; j_call: TRBJ1-1; cdr3_aa: CAARQGNTEAFF; cdr3_nt: TGTGCCGCGAGACAGGGTAACACTGAAGCTTTCTTT
cdr3_length: 16; d_call: TRBD2; v_call: TRBV5-8; j_call: TRBJ2-7; cdr3_aa: CASSGFRLAGSYEQYF; cdr3_nt: TGTGCCAGCAGCGGCTTCCGACTAGCGGGTTCCTACGAGCAGTACTTC
cdr3_length: 15; d_call: NA; v_call: TRBV29-1; j_call: TRBJ1-4; cdr3_aa: CSVREAGSRAEKLFF; cdr3_nt: TGCAGCGTTAGGGAGGCAGGCTCTCGCGCGGAAAAACTGTTTTTT
cdr3_length: 14; d_call: TRBD2; v_call: TRBV9; j_call: TRBJ2-4; cdr3_aa: CASSASAGGGIQYF; cdr3_nt: TGTGCCAGCAGCGCCTCTGCAGGCGGGGGCATTCAGTACTTC
cdr3_length: 14; d_call: TRBD2; v_call: TRBV6-5; j_call: TRBJ2-1; cdr3_aa: CASRGTSDYNEQFF; cdr3_nt: TGTGCCAGCAGGGGGACTAGCGACTACAATGAGCAGTTCTTC
cdr3_length: 12; d_call: NA; v_call: TRBV29-1; j_call: TRBJ1-1; cdr3_aa: CSVEDWQGEAFF; cdr3_nt: TGCAGCGTTGAAGATTGGCAGGGCGAAGCTTTCTTT
cdr3_length: 14; d_call: TRBD1; v_call: TRBV14; j_call: TRBJ2-1; cdr3_aa: CASSRHRGANEQFF; cdr3_nt: TGTGCCAGCAGCCGCCACAGGGGTGCCAATGAGCAGTTCTTC
cdr3_length: 18; d_call: TRBD1; v_call: TRBV18; j_call: TRBJ1-5; cdr3_aa: CASSPLAIGQGNNQPQHF; cdr3_nt: TGTGCCAGCTCACCACTGGCGATAGGACAGGGTAACAATCAGCCCCAGCATTTT
cdr3_length: 14; d_call: TRBD1; v_call: TRBV29-1; j_call: TRBJ2-5; cdr3_aa: CSVELPGQQETQYF; cdr3_nt: TGCAGCGTTGAGTTGCCGGGACAGCAAGAGACCCAGTACTTC
cdr3_length: 14; d_call: NA; v_call: TRBV27; j_call: TRBJ1-2; cdr3_aa: CATKDSGGSYGYTF; cdr3_nt: TGTGCCACCAAGGATTCAGGAGGCAGCTATGGCTACACCTTC
cdr3_length: 16; d_call: TRBD1; v_call: TRBV19; j_call: TRBJ1-1; cdr3_aa: CASTMGQGLMNTEAFF; cdr3_nt: TGTGCCAGTACTATGGGACAGGGCCTCATGAACACTGAAGCTTTCTTT
cdr3_length: 15; d_call: NA; v_call: TRBV5-1; j_call: TRBJ1-1; cdr3_aa: CASSREEGWNTEAFF; cdr3_nt: TGCGCCAGCAGCCGCGAGGAAGGCTGGAACACTGAAGCTTTCTTT
cdr3_length: 15; d_call: TRBD1; v_call: TRBV6-4; j_call: TRBJ2-2; cdr3_aa: CASSVQQGTTGELFF; cdr3_nt: TGTGCCAGCAGTGTACAACAGGGGACGACCGGGGAGCTGTTTTTT
cdr3_length: 17; d_call: NA; v_call: TRBV30; j_call: TRBJ1-2; cdr3_aa: CAWSGSGGTITNYGYTF; cdr3_nt: TGTGCCTGGAGCGGCTCCGGAGGTACTATTACTAACTATGGCTACACCTTC
cdr3_length: 16; d_call: TRBD1; v_call: TRBV11-2; j_call: TRBJ2-1; cdr3_aa: CASSLTDRGRSNEQFF; cdr3_nt: TGTGCCAGCAGCTTAACTGACAGGGGAAGGTCAAATGAGCAGTTCTTC
cdr3_length: 15; d_call: TRBD1; v_call: TRBV2; j_call: TRBJ1-5; cdr3_aa: CASRARGQGNQPQHF; cdr3_nt: TGTGCCAGCAGGGCCAGGGGACAGGGTAATCAGCCCCAGCATTTT
cdr3_length: 14; d_call: NA; v_call: TRBV6-1; j_call: TRBJ1-6; cdr3_aa: CASSDPGKNSPLHF; cdr3_nt: TGTGCCAGCAGTGACCCAGGAAAAAATTCACCCCTCCACTTT
cdr3_length: 15; d_call: TRBD2; v_call: TRBV6-1; j_call: TRBJ2-3; cdr3_aa: CASSDVAGGPDTQYF; cdr3_nt: TGTGCCAGCAGTGACGTTGCGGGAGGGCCAGATACGCAGTATTTT
cdr3_length: 17; d_call: TRBD1; v_call: TRBV7-9; j_call: TRBJ1-4; cdr3_aa: CASSLTLTGTADEKLFF; cdr3_nt: TGTGCCAGCAGCTTGACTCTAACCGGGACAGCGGATGAAAAACTGTTTTTT
cdr3_length: 14; d_call: TRBD1; v_call: TRBV28; j_call: TRBJ2-7; cdr3_aa: CASSLYRGSYEQYF; cdr3_nt: TGTGCCAGCAGTTTATACAGGGGCTCCTACGAGCAGTACTTC